The clone carrying this TCR beta chain occurred a few times. Isolated RNA was reverse transcribed in full, so expressed TCRB transcripts were sequenced. Assay: immunoSEQ multiplex PCR; the TCRdb copy retains only in-frame clones and omits some. In the table there are 810,000 or so clones, about a sixth of which are singletons. Central memory, naive, regulatory and stem cell-like memory CD4+ cells were sorted by CD45RO/CCR7/CD25/CD127/CD95/CD27. The sample comes from a study of beta chain features in type 1 diabetes. Study in general: Researchers looked at over 100,000,000 sorted cells across all samples.

Sample: naive CD4+ T cells from blood. This clonotype was obtained from a woman aged 18-29 years in good health.

CDR3 protein: CASSILGTSGRAEQFF. The CDR3 coding sequence is TGTGCCAGTAGTATATTAGGGACTAGCGGGAGGGCTGAGCAGTTCTTC. The V and J genes are TRBV19 and TRBJ2-1; 16 nucleotides agree with TRBD2. V was pared by 2 bases and J by 9 bases, with 4 bases of the junction left unmatched. Germline V lookup: CDR1 LNHDA, CDR2 SQIVND (reference sequence). This CDR3 is built from 16 residues. The full variable domain, completed using reference TRBV19 and TRBJ2-1, is DGGITQSPKYLFRKEGQNVTLSCEQNLNHDAMYWYRQDPGQGLRLIYYSQIVNDFQKGDIAEGYSVSREKKESFPLTVTSAQKNPTAFYLCASSILGTSGRAEQFFGPGTRLTVL.